The next 8 T cell receptor beta chains were all read from a single sample in a study of identifying expanded T cells in peripheral blood. The method was immunoSEQ multiplex PCR; TCRdb's version includes in-frame clones alone and lacks a portion of them. The sample records 90,000 to 120,000 clones, 85% to 90% being singletons. Sequencing was performed on blood. The receptors were sampled from a person between 18 and 75 years old in good health.

The table lists this clone with a few counts. At one end the junction does not follow the germline gene, possibly because of a read error. The chain recombines TRBV2 with TRBJ1-2, with D unclear. This CDR3 has 12 residues. The germline V gene encodes CDR1 SNHLY and CDR2 FYNNEI. The CDR3 loop reads CASSESRAFGPF. The CDR3 coding sequence is TGTGCCAGCAGTGAATCGAGGGCGTTTGGGCCCTTC.

The J gene is TRBJ1-2, the V gene TRBV5-4; D is perhaps TRBD1 (6 bases). The V and J ends lost 5 bases and 4 bases respectively, with 15 bases between them. The CDR3 is made up of 14 amino acids. CDR1 is SGHNT, CDR2 YYREEE, per germline (reference sequence). This CDR3 is CASRVDRSSYGYTF. The DNA for the CDR3 is TGTGCCAGCAGGGTTGACAGGTCTTCCTATGGCTACACCTTC.

This chain connects TRBV5-4 to TRBJ2-2, with 7 bases aligning to TRBD1. V lost 4 bases, J lost 7 bases, and 10 bases stayed unmatched. Germline CDR1 SGHNT, CDR2 YYREEE (reference sequence). CDR3 length: 15 residues. The CDR3 protein is CASSPAGQDSGELFF. In DNA form, the CDR3 reads TGTGCCAGCAGCCCCGCCGGACAGGACAGCGGGGAGCTGTTTTTT.

The genes are TRBV28 and TRBJ1-2, with 7 bases lining up with TRBD1. The trim removed 6 bases at V and 4 bases at J, leaving 5 bases unmatched. This CDR3 is built from 13 residues. CDR1 is MDHEN, CDR2 SYDVKM, per germline. CDR3 region: CASREQGSYGYTF. CDR3 in DNA: TGTGCCAGCAGGGAACAGGGGAGCTATGGCTACACCTTC.

On this clone itself: One end of the junction is discordant with germline, which a read error may explain. The chain uses TRBV29-1 and TRBJ2-1; 8 positions agree with TRBD2. The CDR3 has 10 amino acids. Germline loops: CDR1 SQVTM, CDR2 ANQGSEA. CDR3 loop: CSVVAGRALF. The DNA for the CDR3 is TGCAGCGTAGTAGCGGGGAGGGCCCTCTTC.

The chain uses TRBV14 and TRBJ2-5; 10 bases map to TRBD2. The CDR3 has 13 amino acids. V was clipped by 4 bases and J by 7 bases; unmatched bases: 3. Germline CDR1 SGHDN, CDR2 FVKESK. The chain's CDR3 is CASSLLAGGTQYF. The DNA for the CDR3 is TGTGCCAGCAGCCTATTAGCGGGGGGGACCCAGTACTTC.

The CDR3 bases are TGTGCCAGCAGTTACCACAGGGTCCCCTACGAGCAGTACTTC. Its translation: CASSYHRVPYEQYF. The chain combines TRBV6-5 with TRBJ2-7; D is possibly TRBD1 (6 bases). V was trimmed by 2 bases and J by 2 bases, leaving 10 bases between them. The CDR3 is 14 residues long. Germline lookup yields CDR1 MNHEY and CDR2 SVGAGI.

This chain connects TRBV27 to TRBJ2-7; unclear D gene. The ends were cut back, 3 bases at V and 7 bases at J, with 7 bases in the middle. CDR1 MNHEY and CDR2 SMNVEV come from the germline V gene (reference sequence). The CDR3 consists of 11 residues. CDR3 nucleotide sequence: TGTGCCAGCAGTTTTATGGGGGAGCAGTACTTC. Translating gives CASSFMGEQYF.